Each of the 27 T cell receptor beta chains below was sequenced from the same sample in a study of cytomegalovirus exposure and HLA in healthy donors. The PCR was carried out with 60 Vbeta primers and 13 Jbeta primers. Clones were read by immunoSEQ multiplex PCR, and TCRdb kept only the in-frame ones, dropping some. The data contain approximately 150,000 clones, approximately 78% of them seen just once; the ten biggest clones take up roughly an eighth. The source material was PBMCs. The receptors were gathered from a woman aged 50 to 60 in good health and CMV-seropositive.

The gene calls are TRBV15 and TRBJ1-2; D unclear. The CDR3 length is 12 residues. The germline CDR1 and CDR2 sequences are LNHNV and YYDKDF (reference sequence). Between the trimmed V and J ends, which lost 5 bases and 8 bases, there was a span of 12 bases. The CDR3, as DNA: TGTGCCACCAGCCTCCGCTCCGGGGGCTACACCTTC. Its protein product is CATSLRSGGYTF.

The rearrangement uses TRBV5-4 and TRBJ2-5; TRBD2 aligns across 13 bases. Germline V gene sequence: CDR1 SGHNT, CDR2 YYREEE (reference sequence). This CDR3 is 15 amino acids long. J was trimmed by 5 bases and V by 4 bases; bases with no gene match: 5. The CDR3 here is CASSQTSGGAETQYF. The CDR3 nucleotides are TGTGCCAGCAGCCAAACTAGCGGGGGGGCGGAGACCCAGTACTTC.

The CDR3 region is CAISGEGGETQYF. The CDR3 region has the DNA TGTGCCATCAGTGGGGAGGGAGGAGAGACCCAGTACTTC. The V and J genes are TRBV10-3 and TRBJ2-5, with 7 nucleotides matching TRBD2. CDR3 length equals 13 residues. With 4 bases clipped from V and 4 bases from J, the junction kept 3 bases outside the gene matches. Germline CDR1 reads ENHRY; CDR2 reads SYGVKD.

This clone has only one observation. The V call is TRBV6-4, the J call TRBJ2-3, with D tentatively TRBD2 (7 bases). Germline CDR1 reads MRHNA; CDR2 reads SNTAGT. This CDR3 is built from 16 residues. V gave up 0 bases and J gave up 2 bases, with 12 bases separating them. DNA for the CDR3: TGTGCCAGCAGTGACTCCGGCGGGGGCGTCACAGATACGCAGTATTTT. It encodes CASSDSGGGVTDTQYF.

The chain couples TRBV19 to TRBJ2-1; 7 nucleotides agree with TRBD1. The CDR3 extends over 14 amino acids. Germline V gives CDR1 LNHDA, CDR2 SQIVND (reference sequence). The V segment lost 7 bases and the J segment 4 bases; nucleotides outside the gene matches: 7. The CDR3 sequence: CASTRDRKYNEQFF. The DNA of the CDR3 is TGTGCCAGTACCCGGGACAGAAAGTACAATGAGCAGTTCTTC.

The J gene is TRBJ2-6, the V gene TRBV7-9; 7 positions match TRBD1. After removal of 5 bases from V and 0 bases from J, the junction contained 7 bases not matched to a gene. Germline V gives CDR1 SEHNR, CDR2 FQNEAQ (reference sequence). The CDR3 loop spans 17 amino acids. In DNA, the CDR3 is TGTGCCAGCAGCGACCGGGACAGCCCCTCTGGGGCCAACGTCCTGACTTTC. This translates into CASSDRDSPSGANVLTF.

The chain employs TRBV5-1 and TRBJ2-2, with 8 bases fitting TRBD1. The CDR3 loop spans 17 amino acids. Germline V lookup: CDR1 SGHRS, CDR2 YFSETQ. With 9 bases clipped from V and 0 bases from J, the junction kept 13 bases outside the gene matches. Here the CDR3 reads CATPRIEGQANTGELFF. The CDR3 DNA follows: TGCGCCACGCCTAGGATCGAGGGACAGGCGAACACCGGGGAGCTGTTTTTT. Variable domain in full (rest from reference TRBV5-1 and TRBJ2-2): KAGVTQTPRYLIKTRGQQVTLSCSPISGHRSVSWYQQTPGQGLQFLFEYFSETQRNKGNFPGRFSGRQFSNSRSEMNVSTLELGDSALYLCATPRIEGQANTGELFFGEGSRLTVL.

This sequence joins TRBV19 and TRBJ2-7, with 7 nucleotides matching TRBD2. After removal of 5 bases from V and 3 bases from J, the junction contained 10 bases not matched to a gene. In germline, CDR1 is LNHDA, CDR2 SQIVND (reference sequence). The CDR3 loop spans 15 amino acids. The CDR3 DNA reads TGTGCCAGTAGTGCCGGGAGGATAGGATTCTACGAGCAGTACTTC. This gives the protein CASSAGRIGFYEQYF. The full variable domain, rest sourced from reference TRBV19 and TRBJ2-7, is DGGITQSPKYLFRKEGQNVTLSCEQNLNHDAMYWYRQDPGQGLRLIYYSQIVNDFQKGDIAEGYSVSREKKESFPLTVTSAQKNPTAFYLCASSAGRIGFYEQYFGPGTRLTVT.

The genes are TRBV4-1 and TRBJ2-7; D perhaps matches TRBD1 (6 bases). V was pared by 0 bases and J by 6 bases, with 12 bases between. Germline assignment: CDR1 MGHRA and CDR2 YSYEKL. The CDR3 covers 14 residues. The CDR3 reads CASSQERTVPEQYF. The CDR3 nucleotides are TGCGCCAGCAGCCAAGAAAGGACAGTACCCGAGCAGTACTTC.

The chain has TRBV6-1 and TRBJ1-4; no reliable D call. Trimming shortened V by 4 bases and J by 5 bases, and 14 bases separated the two germline ends. The CDR3 is made up of 15 amino acids. Germline V gene lookup returns CDR1 MNHNS and CDR2 SASEGT. The CDR3 protein is CASSVVYGENEKLFF. In nucleotides, the CDR3 is TGTGCCAGCAGTGTCGTGTACGGAGAAAATGAAAAACTGTTTTTT.

CDR3 sequence: CASSYTDTQYF. The CDR3 DNA reads as TGCGCCAGCAGTTACACAGATACGCAGTATTTT. The chain combines TRBV5-1 with TRBJ2-3; D is uncertain. The CDR3 spans 11 residues. The germline CDR1 and CDR2 sequences are SGHRS and YFSETQ. V lost 5 bases to trimming and J lost 2 bases, with 3 bases between them.

This clone was counted only a few times. V usage is TRBV2 and J usage is TRBJ2-2; TRBD2 agrees at 8 bases. This CDR3 spans 16 amino acids. V gave up 2 bases and J gave up 4 bases; unmatched junction bases: 6. Germline V gene data show CDR1 as SNHLY and CDR2 as FYNNEI. CDR3 sequence reads: CASSELGLGVTGELFF. The DNA of the CDR3 is TGTGCCAGCAGTGAATTGGGACTAGGGGTCACCGGGGAGCTGTTTTTT.

This chain connects TRBV6-1 to TRBJ2-1, with D perhaps matching TRBD2 (6 bases). Germline loops: CDR1 MNHNS, CDR2 SASEGT. Trimming removed 8 bases at V and 2 bases at J, with 13 bases between. The CDR3 spans 14 residues. In nucleotides, the CDR3 is TGTGCCAGCGACAAGGGCGGGGCCTACAATGAGCAGTTCTTC. Its translation is CASDKGGAYNEQFF.

This clone appeared a single time. The genes are TRBV18 and TRBJ1-6; D not certain. The V gene lost 4 bases and the J gene lost 13 bases, with 11 bases spanning the gap. The CDR3 contains 12 residues. Germline lookup yields CDR1 KGHSH and CDR2 LQKENI. The CDR3 coding sequence is TGTGCCAGCTCACGGCGCGGTCGTCCCCTCCACTTT. Amino acid sequence: CASSRRGRPLHF.

The CDR3 reads CASSYRDLGYEQYF. For the CDR3, the DNA is TGTGCCAGTAGTTACCGGGACTTGGGCTACGAGCAGTACTTC. This chain joins TRBV19 and TRBJ2-7; D is perhaps TRBD2 (6 bases). V lost 5 bases, J lost 3 bases, and 14 bases lay in between. The CDR3 totals 14 residues. CDR1 is LNHDA and CDR2 is SQIVND in the germline V gene (reference sequence).

The gene calls are TRBV11-1 and TRBJ2-7; no clear D. Germline lookup yields CDR1 SGHAT and CDR2 FQDESV (reference sequence). The CDR3 totals 15 residues. Between the trimmed V and J ends, which lost 1 base and 2 bases, there was a span of 12 bases. The CDR3 sequence is CASSLVTTGTYEQYF. In DNA form, the CDR3 reads TGTGCCAGCAGCTTAGTTACGACGGGTACCTACGAGCAGTACTTC.

To note about this clone: Its ends do not fully match the called genes, so a read error is possible. The chain combines TRBV7-9 with TRBJ1-1; no definite D call. Germline loops: CDR1 SEHNR, CDR2 FQNEAQ (reference sequence). The CDR3 spans 12 residues. CDR3 region: CSSSFRDTEAFF. For the CDR3, the DNA is TGTTCCAGCAGCTTTCGAGACACTGAAGCTTTCTTT.

The chain carries TRBV5-4 and TRBJ2-3; the D gene is possibly TRBD2 (5 bases). The CDR3 consists of 17 residues. Per the germline V gene, CDR1 is SGHNT and CDR2 is YYREEE (reference sequence). V was cut by 4 bases and J by 1 base, with 19 bases left in between. The CDR3 DNA reads TGTGCCAGCAGCGGATCGGGGTCCTCGGTGGGCACAGATACGCAGTATTTT. Its translation: CASSGSGSSVGTDTQYF.

The rearrangement joins TRBV7-9 to TRBJ1-2; D gene ambiguous. In germline, CDR1 is SEHNR, CDR2 FQNEAQ (reference sequence). The CDR3 has 13 residues. V was shortened by 4 bases and J by 2 bases, with 8 bases between the two germline ends. Here the CDR3 reads CASSSGINYGYTF. Here the CDR3 DNA reads TGTGCCAGCAGCTCCGGGATCAACTATGGCTACACCTTC.

This clone was seen many times. The CDR3 DNA follows: TGTGCCAGCAGTGAACGTCAGGGGTTCCAGCCCCAGCATTTT. Translating it yields CASSERQGFQPQHF. This chain connects TRBV2 to TRBJ1-5, with D maybe TRBD1 (6 bases). The CDR3 runs to 14 residues. Germline V lookup: CDR1 SNHLY, CDR2 FYNNEI. V was pared by 2 bases and J by 7 bases, with 12 bases between.

The chain has TRBV5-4 and TRBJ1-2; 8 bases match TRBD1. Germline V gives CDR1 SGHNT, CDR2 YYREEE (reference sequence). Unmatched junction bases numbered 5, after V lost 4 bases and J lost 3 bases. The CDR3 has 14 amino acids. CDR3 nucleotides: TGTGCCAGCAGCGCCTTGACAGGGGACTATGGCTACACCTTC. Translating it yields CASSALTGDYGYTF.

Here the CDR3 DNA reads TGTGCCAGTAGTATAGTCGGCCCCGGGACAGGGGGCTCCTACGAGCAGTACTTC. The encoded protein is CASSIVGPGTGGSYEQYF. The chain joins TRBV19 to TRBJ2-7; TRBD1 aligns across 11 bases. This CDR3 contains 18 residues. The V gene end was trimmed by 1 base and the J gene end by 0 bases; junction bases not matched to a gene: 8. CDR1 and CDR2 (germline): LNHDA, SQIVND (reference sequence).

CDR3 DNA: TGTGCCAGCAGCAGAGAACGAGGCACAGATACGCAGTATTTT. As protein: CASSRERGTDTQYF. The chain combines TRBV7-8 with TRBJ2-3; D gene uncertain. The CDR3 has 14 residues. Per the germline V gene, CDR1 is SGHVS and CDR2 is FQNEAQ. V lost 5 bases, J lost 1 base, and 10 bases lay in between.

The chain has TRBV5-1 and TRBJ1-1; D gene ambiguous. Germline CDR1 and CDR2: SGHRS and YFSETQ. Trimming pared 0 bases from V and 4 bases from J, leaving 4 bases between. This CDR3 has 12 residues. The CDR3 region is CASSLGATEAFF. The CDR3 DNA follows: TGCGCCAGCAGCTTGGGGGCCACTGAAGCTTTCTTT.

The chain combines TRBV2 with TRBJ2-7; 7 nucleotides line up with TRBD1. The germline gives CDR1 SNHLY, CDR2 FYNNEI. This CDR3 is 12 amino acids long. The ends lost 6 bases at V and 2 bases at J; junction bases unmatched: 1. The CDR3 sequence: CASRTGTYEQYF. In nucleotides, the CDR3 is TGTGCCAGCAGGACAGGGACCTACGAGCAGTACTTC.

Here the CDR3 reads CAWSATIGAGYTF. Written as DNA, the CDR3 is TGTGCCTGGAGTGCCACTATAGGGGCGGGCTACACCTTC. V and J are TRBV30 and TRBJ1-2, with a weak D call TRBD1 (5 bases). This CDR3 contains 13 residues. In germline, CDR1 is GTSNPN, CDR2 SVGIG (reference sequence). The V end lost 1 base, the J end lost 8 bases, and 14 bases lay between the germline ends.

The chain combines TRBV11-2 with TRBJ2-7, with TRBD1 identical over 7 bases. The trim removed 1 base at V and 3 bases at J, leaving 6 bases unmatched. The CDR3 runs 15 residues. Germline V gene sequence: CDR1 SGHAT, CDR2 FQNNGV. CDR3 amino acids: CASSLARTGYYEQYF. The DNA of the CDR3 is TGTGCCAGCAGCTTAGCGAGGACAGGATACTACGAGCAGTACTTC. Using reference TRBV11-2 and TRBJ2-7 for the parts outside the CDR3, the full variable domain is EAGVAQSPRYKIIEKRQSVAFWCNPISGHATLYWYQQILGQGPKLLIQFQNNGVVDDSQLPKDRFSAERLKGVDSTLKIQPAKLEDSAVYLCASSLARTGYYEQYFGPGTRLTVT.